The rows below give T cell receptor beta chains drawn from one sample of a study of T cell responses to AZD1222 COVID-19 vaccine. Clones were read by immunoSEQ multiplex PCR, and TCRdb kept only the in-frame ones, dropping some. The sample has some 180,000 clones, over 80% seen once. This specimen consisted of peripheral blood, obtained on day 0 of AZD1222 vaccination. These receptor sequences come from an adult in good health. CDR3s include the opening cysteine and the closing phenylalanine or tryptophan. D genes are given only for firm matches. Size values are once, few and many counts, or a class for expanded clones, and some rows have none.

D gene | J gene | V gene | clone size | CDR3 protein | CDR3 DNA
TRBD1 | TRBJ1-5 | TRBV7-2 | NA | CASSFQGGNNQPQHF | TGTGCCAGCAGCTTCCAGGGGGGGAACAATCAGCCCCAGCATTTT
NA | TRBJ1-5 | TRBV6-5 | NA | CASSYSRGQPQHF | TGTGCCAGCAGTTACAGCAGGGGTCAGCCCCAGCATTTT
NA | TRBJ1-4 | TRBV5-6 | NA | CASSLGRAGEKLFF | TGTGCCAGCAGCCTAGGCAGGGCTGGAGAAAAACTGTTTTTT
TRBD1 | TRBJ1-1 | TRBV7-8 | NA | CASSLPRDRGTSTEAFF | TGTGCCAGCAGCTTACCCCGGGACAGGGGCACAAGCACTGAAGCTTTCTTT
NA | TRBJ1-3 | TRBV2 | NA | CASRTQGSGNTIYF | TGTGCCAGCAGGACACAGGGATCTGGAAACACCATATATTTT
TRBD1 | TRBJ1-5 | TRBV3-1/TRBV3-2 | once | CASSTDRRGPQHF | TGTGCCAGCAGTACGGACAGGAGGGGGCCCCAGCATTTT
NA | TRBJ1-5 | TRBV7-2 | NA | CASSQTGGSQPQHF | TGTGCCAGCAGCCAGACGGGGGGGAGTCAGCCCCAGCATTTT
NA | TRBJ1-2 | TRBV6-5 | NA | CASSTAGGRGYTF | TGTGCCAGCAGTACGGCAGGAGGACGTGGCTACACCTTC
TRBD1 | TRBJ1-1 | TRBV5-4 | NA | CASSFTGTGGTEAFF | TGTGCCAGCAGCTTTACCGGGACAGGGGGGACTGAAGCTTTCTTT
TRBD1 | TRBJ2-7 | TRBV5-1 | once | CASSSGQASYEQYF | TGCGCCAGCAGCTCGGGACAGGCCTCCTACGAGCAGTACTTC
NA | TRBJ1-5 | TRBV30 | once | CAWAINSNQPQHF | TGTGCCTGGGCGATCAATAGCAATCAGCCCCAGCATTTT
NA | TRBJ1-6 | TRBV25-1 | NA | CASSAQTGSPLHF | TGTGCCAGCAGTGCTCAAACTGGGTCACCCCTCCACTTT
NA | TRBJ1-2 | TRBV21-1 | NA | CASSKGGNREVGYGYTF | TGTGCCAGCAGCAAAGGTGGGAACAGGGAGGTTGGCTATGGCTACACCTTC
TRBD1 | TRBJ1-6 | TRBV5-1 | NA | CASSWGQGYNSPLHF | TGCGCCAGCAGCTGGGGACAGGGCTATAATTCACCCCTCCACTTT
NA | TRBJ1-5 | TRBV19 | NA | CASSIGGSPQPQHF | TGTGCCAGTAGTATAGGGGGGTCCCCTCAGCCCCAGCATTTT
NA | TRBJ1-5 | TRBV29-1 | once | CSVTGTGSNQPQHF | TGCAGCGTAACGGGGACGGGAAGCAATCAGCCCCAGCATTTT
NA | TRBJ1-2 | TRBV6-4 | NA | CASSDSGAGANYGYTF | TGTGCCAGCAGTGACTCGGGGGCAGGGGCTAACTATGGCTACACCTTC
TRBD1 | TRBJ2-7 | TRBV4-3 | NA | CASSQHGTGPYEQYF | TGCGCCAGCAGCCAACACGGGACAGGACCCTACGAGCAGTACTTC
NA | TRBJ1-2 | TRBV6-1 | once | CASSELGGRSNYGYTF | TGTGCCAGCAGTGAACTGGGGGGGCGATCTAACTATGGCTACACCTTC
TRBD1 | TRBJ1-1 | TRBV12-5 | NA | CASGTGGITEAFF | TGTGCTAGTGGAACAGGGGGGATCACTGAAGCTTTCTTT
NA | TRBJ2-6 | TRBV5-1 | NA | CASSGTRVSGANVLTF | TGCGCCAGCAGCGGCACTCGGGTCTCTGGGGCCAACGTCCTGACTTTC